These 24 T cell receptor beta chains came from one sample sequenced in a study of T cell changes during pregnancy in multiple sclerosis. Generated by immunoSEQ multiplex PCR, the TCRdb table keeps only in-frame clones and is missing some. The sample lists roughly 100,000 clones, about 89% occurring once. The input for sequencing was peripheral blood, taken after pregnancy. The receptors were gathered from a female donor with multiple sclerosis, enrolled in a pregnancy study.

This clone is a singleton in its sample. V gene TRBV4-2 combines with J gene TRBJ1-4; 8 nucleotides line up with TRBD1. Germline V gives CDR1 LGHNA, CDR2 YNFKEQ. J lost 7 bases, V lost 0 bases, and 10 bases had no gene match. CDR3 length equals 17 residues. CDR3 residues: CASSQEGIGTGSEKLFF. The CDR3 DNA reads TGTGCCAGCAGCCAAGAAGGCATCGGGACAGGTTCTGAAAAACTGTTTTTT.

The chain's CDR3 is CAWSVLGQETQYF. DNA for the CDR3: TGTGCCTGGAGTGTACTAGGTCAAGAGACCCAGTACTTC. This chain connects TRBV30 to TRBJ2-5; tentatively, D is TRBD2 (5 bases). Per the germline V gene, CDR1 is GTSNPN and CDR2 is SVGIG (reference sequence). This CDR3 comprises 13 residues. Deletions cut 0 bases from V and 2 bases from J, with 7 bases between.

This chain uses TRBV7-8 with TRBJ1-1; D unresolved. V was clipped by 4 bases and J by 5 bases, with 8 bases between them. Per the germline V gene, CDR1 is SGHVS and CDR2 is FQNEAQ. The CDR3 sequence is 12 residues long. DNA for the CDR3: TGTGCCAGCAGCTACGGGGTAACTGAAGCTTTCTTT. Amino acids: CASSYGVTEAFF.

This clone has only one observation. The rearrangement joins TRBV5-1 to TRBJ1-5, with 8 bases aligning to TRBD1. The germline V gene has CDR1 SGHRS and CDR2 YFSETQ. Trimming cost V 9 bases and J 7 bases; bases outside gene matches: 9. This CDR3 contains 13 residues. The CDR3 bases are TGCGCCATCCAGGACAGGGTCTACCAGCCCCAGCATTTT. The encoded protein is CAIQDRVYQPQHF.

This clone was observed a single time. V is TRBV7-2 and J is TRBJ2-7; a possible D gene is TRBD2 (5 bases). Germline-derived CDR1 and CDR2 are SGHTA and FQGNSA. Between the trimmed V and J ends, which lost 6 bases and 6 bases, there was a span of 12 bases. This CDR3 spans 12 amino acids. CDR3 region: CASSQTTLEQYF. The CDR3 DNA reads as TGTGCCAGCAGTCAGACTACCCTCGAGCAGTACTTC.

The chain employs TRBV19 and TRBJ2-7; 10 bases match TRBD1. This CDR3 is built from 18 residues. Germline V gene sequence: CDR1 LNHDA, CDR2 SQIVND (reference sequence). Trimming took 1 base from V and 2 from J; bases not matched to a gene: 11. CDR3 protein: CASSIALGTGVRTYEQYF. In DNA, the CDR3 is TGTGCCAGTAGTATAGCCCTCGGGACAGGGGTTCGAACCTACGAGCAGTACTTC.

The chain carries TRBV6-1 and TRBJ2-7; 8 bases agree with TRBD1. This CDR3 contains 12 residues. Looked up from germline, CDR1 is MNHNS and CDR2 is SASEGT. J gave up 6 bases and V 4 bases, and 2 bases lay outside the gene matches. The CDR3 nucleotides are TGTGCCAGCAGTGTAACAGGGGGCGAGCAGTACTTC. This sequence encodes CASSVTGGEQYF.

The chain is built from TRBV5-1 and TRBJ1-3; the D gene is possibly TRBD1 (5 bases). This CDR3 region has 15 residues. V gave up 4 bases and J gave up 3 bases, with 14 bases separating them. The germline CDR1 and CDR2 sequences are SGHRS and YFSETQ. CDR3 loop: CASSGGTSGGNTIYF. In DNA, the CDR3 is TGCGCCAGCAGCGGGGGGACCTCGGGTGGAAACACCATATATTTT.

The V call is TRBV10-2, the J call TRBJ2-2; weak D call: TRBD2 (7 bases). The CDR3 length is 15 residues. V was pared by 7 bases and J by 3 bases, with 15 bases between. Germline V gene lookup returns CDR1 WSHSY and CDR2 SAAADI. The chain's CDR3 is CASMDGGQYTGELFF. The CDR3 DNA reads as TGCGCCAGCATGGACGGGGGGCAGTACACCGGGGAGCTGTTTTTT.

The chain joins TRBV2 to TRBJ1-3; TRBD1 matches 9 bases. The ends lost 6 bases at V and 8 bases at J; junction bases unmatched: 14. The CDR3 is 16 amino acids. CDR1 and CDR2 (germline): SNHLY, FYNNEI. The CDR3 spells CASRGTGRSTVHTIYF. The CDR3 bases are TGTGCCAGCAGGGGGACAGGGCGGTCTACGGTTCACACCATATATTTT.

The chain combines TRBV6-5 with TRBJ2-1; a possible D gene is TRBD2 (6 bases). Germline V gene sequence: CDR1 MNHEY, CDR2 SVGAGI. The V end was cut by 6 bases, the J end by 9 bases, with 18 bases between. This CDR3 comprises 14 residues. The CDR3 region is CASRSPGAGFEQFF. CDR3 in DNA: TGTGCCAGCAGGAGCCCGGGCGCGGGGTTTGAGCAGTTCTTC.

The rearrangement links TRBV2 to TRBJ2-5; TRBD2 is a possible D gene (5 bases). The ends were cut back, 7 bases at V and 2 bases at J, with 14 bases in the middle. CDR3 size: 14 residues. The germline gives CDR1 SNHLY, CDR2 FYNNEI. The CDR3 DNA is TGTGCCAGCACTGTCCACCTAGCTCAAGAGACCCAGTACTTC. It is translated as CASTVHLAQETQYF.

The rearrangement joins TRBV6-5 to TRBJ1-6, with D possibly being TRBD1 (6 bases). The CDR3 covers 14 residues. The V end lost 4 bases, the J end lost 9 bases, and 13 bases lay between the germline ends. Germline-derived CDR1 and CDR2 are MNHEY and SVGAGI. The CDR3 region is CASSWGQVGSPLHF. The CDR3 coding sequence is TGTGCCAGCAGTTGGGGGCAGGTGGGTTCACCCCTCCACTTT.

V gene TRBV6-1 combines with J gene TRBJ1-1; 9 bases fit TRBD1. The V gene end was trimmed by 5 bases and the J gene end by 3 bases; junction bases not matched to a gene: 7. The CDR3 loop spans 15 amino acids. Germline V lookup: CDR1 MNHNS, CDR2 SASEGT. DNA of the CDR3: TGTGCCAGCAGTCCCTGGGGACAGGGATACACTGAAGCTTTCTTT. The encoded protein is CASSPWGQGYTEAFF.

V is TRBV11-3 and J is TRBJ2-2; 7 nucleotides align to TRBD2. Germline CDR1 is SGHNT and CDR2 is YENEEA. V shed 5 bases and J 0 bases; nucleotides not matched to a gene: 6. This CDR3 contains 16 residues. CDR3 DNA sequence: TGTGCCAGCAGCCCTGGGGGGGTATCGAACACCGGGGAGCTGTTTTTT. Protein: CASSPGGVSNTGELFF.

This chain uses TRBV6-5 with TRBJ2-3; 8 bases are a match to TRBD2. Germline V gives CDR1 MNHEY, CDR2 SVGAGI. The CDR3 spans 15 residues. J lost 3 bases, V lost 7 bases, and 9 bases had no gene match. As DNA, the CDR3 is TGTGCCAGCAAGATTAGCGGGGCACCAACAGATACGCAGTATTTT. Its translation: CASKISGAPTDTQYF.

V usage is TRBV6-4 and J usage is TRBJ2-3, with TRBD1 matching 9 bases. This CDR3 comprises 14 residues. The junction had 1 base not matched to a gene; V was cut back by 4 bases and J by 2 bases. Germline V CDR1 and CDR2: MRHNA, SNTAGT. The chain's CDR3 is CASSGQGDTDTQYF. Here the CDR3 DNA reads TGTGCCAGCAGTGGACAGGGGGACACAGATACGCAGTATTTT.

This clone was picked up a small number of times. One end of the junction fails to match germline, which may point to a read error. The V gene is TRBV7-9, the J gene TRBJ1-4; D gene ambiguous. Germline CDR1 is SEHNR and CDR2 is FQNEAQ (reference sequence). The CDR3 extends over 8 amino acids. The CDR3 region is CASSSYAF. The CDR3 DNA reads TGTGCCAGCAGCTCTTATGCGTTT.

V usage is TRBV6-5 and J usage is TRBJ2-5; D may be TRBD1 (6 bases). Germline V gene lookup returns CDR1 MNHEY and CDR2 SVGAGI. Trimming pared 7 bases from V and 4 bases from J, leaving 13 bases between. The CDR3 is 13 amino acids. The CDR3 coding sequence is TGTGCCAGCACCGACAGGTGGAGAGAGACCCAGTACTTC. Its protein is CASTDRWRETQYF.

The rearrangement uses TRBV5-1 and TRBJ2-1; the match to TRBD2 covers 10 bases. This CDR3 region has 15 residues. The trim removed 4 bases at V and 7 bases at J, leaving 8 bases unmatched. Germline CDR1 and CDR2: SGHRS and YFSETQ. CDR3 DNA sequence: TGCGCCAGCAGCCAATCGACTAGCGGGCCAAATGAGCAGTTCTTC. Encoded protein: CASSQSTSGPNEQFF.

The chain joins TRBV6-5 to TRBJ2-1, with TRBD2 identical over 8 bases. The CDR3 contains 16 residues. Trimming at V came to 0 bases and at J to 6 bases, leaving 7 bases not matched to a gene. Germline lookup yields CDR1 MNHEY and CDR2 SVGAGI. Here the CDR3 DNA reads TGTGCCAGCAGTTACTCGAGAGCGGGGGTTCGCAATGAGCAGTTCTTC. Protein: CASSYSRAGVRNEQFF.

The V gene is TRBV29-1, the J gene TRBJ2-3; TRBD2 matches at 11 bases. V was clipped by 6 bases and J by 0 bases; unmatched bases: 11. The CDR3 is made up of 17 amino acids. Per the germline V gene, CDR1 is SQVTM and CDR2 is ANQGSEA. The CDR3 bases are TGCAGCGTCGACCTAGCGGGGGGCCCCTCTAGCACAGATACGCAGTATTTT. Protein product: CSVDLAGGPSSTDTQYF.

The chain has TRBV10-3 and TRBJ2-5; 7 bases map to TRBD1. Trimming took 10 bases from V and 1 from J; bases not matched to a gene: 6. Germline V CDR1 and CDR2: ENHRY, SYGVKD. The CDR3 sequence is 13 residues long. CDR3: CASTGTAQETQYF. The CDR3 DNA is TGTGCCAGCACCGGGACAGCCCAAGAGACCCAGTACTTC.

V usage is TRBV30 and J usage is TRBJ2-7; perhaps TRBD2 as D (6 bases). Germline loops: CDR1 GTSNPN, CDR2 SVGIG (reference sequence). The CDR3 consists of 16 residues. The V end lost 3 bases, the J end lost 2 bases, and 20 bases lay between the germline ends. CDR3 DNA sequence: TGTGCCTGGAGGGACCGGACCCGGGGGAGCGCCTACGAGCAGTACTTC. Protein product: CAWRDRTRGSAYEQYF.